This paragraph reports one TCR beta chain. This entry comes from a study of T cell clones after liver transplantation. Sequencing was performed with immunoSEQ multiplex PCR; in TCRdb, only in-frame clones are kept and a portion is missing. This sample has about 45,000 clones, with roughly 84% found just once. V was trimmed by 6 bases and J by 4 bases, leaving 12 bases between them. CDR3 length equals 13 residues. The germline V gene encodes CDR1 KGHSH and CDR2 LQKENI. The source was CD4+ T cells from blood, collected 24 months after liver transplant. The sequence derives from a human patient who received a liver transplant. A subset of T cells may come from the graft donor. The gene calls are TRBV18 and TRBJ1-1; D ambiguous. The CDR3 reads CASSPSLSTEAFF. In DNA form, the CDR3 reads TGTGCCAGCTCCCCCTCCCTATCCACTGAAGCTTTCTTT.